One sample yielded the 18 T cell receptor beta chains listed below, sequenced in a study of metastatic and nonmetastatic thyroid tumors. Thyroid surgery was performed in patients who had received no treatment beforehand. TCRdb recomputed clones from the PCR reads via MiXCR. This sample carries about 22,000 clones, roughly 18% of them seen once, and the ten largest clones take 2.5% to 3%. The sequenced sample was adjacent normal tissue. Every receptor here comes from a male donor with papillary thyroid cancer or a benign thyroid nodule (not recorded which). Some clones in this sample may be carry-over from other donors' samples.

This rearrangement joins TRBV9 to TRBJ2-3; 8 nucleotides line up with TRBD2. This CDR3 contains 16 residues. The germline gives CDR1 SGDLS, CDR2 YYNGEE. J gave up 3 bases and V 4 bases, and 10 bases lay outside the gene matches. The CDR3 DNA is TGTGCCAGCAGCTCCCTCGGCGGGGGGAGAACAGATACGCAGTATTTT. This sequence encodes CASSSLGGGRTDTQYF. Combining the CDR3 with reference TRBV9 and TRBJ2-3 gives the whole variable domain DSGVTQTPKHLITATGQRVTLRCSPRSGDLSVYWYQQSLDQGLQFLIQYYNGEERAKGNILERFSAQQFPDLHSELNLSSLELGDSALYFCASSSLGGGRTDTQYFGPGTRLTVL.

This clone was seen many times. The V and J genes are TRBV30 and TRBJ2-3, with D tentatively TRBD1 or TRBD2 (5 bases each). The CDR3 runs 14 residues. Germline values: CDR1 GTSNPN, CDR2 SVGIG (reference sequence). The V end lost 3 bases, the J end lost 1 base, and 11 bases lay between the germline ends. CDR3 sequence: CAWRGDSGTDTQYF. The DNA for the CDR3 is TGTGCCTGGAGGGGGGATAGCGGCACAGATACGCAGTATTTT.

This clone was seen at least ten times. The chain uses TRBV13 and TRBJ1-1; D may be TRBD1 (6 bases). This CDR3 region has 16 residues. V dropped 0 bases and J dropped 5 bases, with 16 bases sitting between them. The germline V gene has CDR1 PRHDT and CDR2 FYEKMQ (reference sequence). CDR3 amino acids: CASSLGGQGHWTEAFF. CDR3 coding DNA: TGTGCCAGCAGCTTAGGGGGGCAGGGGCATTGGACTGAAGCTTTCTTT. The variable domain in full, with the rest retrieved from reference TRBV13 and TRBJ1-1, is AAGVIQSPRHLIKEKRETATLKCYPIPRHDTVYWYQQGPGQDPQFLISFYEKMQSDKGSIPDRFSAQQFSDYHSELNMSSLELGDSALYFCASSLGGQGHWTEAFFGQGTRLTVV.

This clone has ten or more counts. The chain combines TRBV2 with TRBJ1-6; tentatively, D is TRBD1 (5 bases). Trimming stripped 3 bases from V and 0 bases from J, with 9 bases between. CDR3 length: 16 residues. The germline CDR1 and CDR2 sequences are SNHLY and FYNNEI. Here the CDR3 DNA reads TGTGCCAGCAGTGAGGGGGGGAGCTCCTATAATTCACCCCTCCACTTT. This translates into CASSEGGSSYNSPLHF.

By its share, this clone is medium-sized. The gene calls are TRBV20-1 and TRBJ2-3; D uncertain. The V end was cut by 3 bases, the J end by 0 bases, with 13 bases between. Germline values: CDR1 DFQATT, CDR2 SNEGSKA (reference sequence). The CDR3 runs 15 residues. CDR3 loop: CSASGAGVSTDTQYF. CDR3 DNA: TGCAGTGCTAGTGGCGCAGGAGTTAGCACAGATACGCAGTATTTT.

The chain uses TRBV9 and TRBJ2-7; D is possibly TRBD1 (6 bases). Germline lookup yields CDR1 SGDLS and CDR2 YYNGEE. The length of the CDR3 is 15 residues. V was shortened by 9 bases and J by 3 bases, with 22 bases between the two germline ends. The CDR3 DNA follows: TGTGCCACGGAGACACGCCGGGACATCAACTACGAGCAGTACGTC. This gives the protein CATETRRDINYEQYV.

Points on this clone: Other DNA sequences in the sample encode the same CDR3. Written as DNA, the CDR3 is TGCGCCAGCAGCAAGGGACTAGCGGGCTACGAGCAGTACTTC. Its translation is CASSKGLAGYEQYF. This chain links TRBV5-1 with TRBJ2-7, with 12 nucleotides matching TRBD2. Germline V CDR1 and CDR2: SGHRS, YFSETQ. The CDR3 contains 14 residues. V shed 4 bases and J 3 bases; nucleotides not matched to a gene: 2.

As for this clone: A junction boundary mismatches the germline segment, possibly from a read error. V gene TRBV28 combines with J gene TRBJ1-5, with a possible D match to TRBD1 (5 bases). The CDR3 spans 16 residues. Germline V gene sequence: CDR1 MDHEN, CDR2 SYDVKM. CDR3 sequence: CASNRLGQGGNQHQHF. The CDR3 DNA reads TGTGCCAGCAACCGATTAGGGCAGGGAGGGAATCAGCACCAGCATTTT.

This clone has a count of ten or more. V is TRBV6-1 and J is TRBJ1-3, with a possible D match to TRBD1 (5 bases). From germline, CDR1 is MNHNS and CDR2 SASEGT. The CDR3 spans 16 residues. V was cut by 6 bases and J by 0 bases, with 15 bases left in between. The CDR3 region is CASSSLTASSGNTIYF. As DNA, the CDR3 is TGTGCCAGCAGCAGCCTGACAGCCAGCTCTGGAAACACCATATATTTT.

This clone was counted between two and nine times. Being one base from a much bigger clone, this may be a read error. This chain links TRBV29-1 with TRBJ1-4; D might be TRBD1 (6 bases). Looked up from germline, CDR1 is SQVTM and CDR2 is ANQGSEA. The CDR3 runs to 14 residues. The CDR3 spells CSVEGGPTNERLFF. The CDR3, as DNA: TGCAGCGTTGAAGGGGGGCCCACTAATGAAAGACTGTTTTTT.

This clone is medium-sized by share. The rearrangement joins TRBV27 to TRBJ1-1; unclear D gene. Germline values: CDR1 MNHEY, CDR2 SMNVEV (reference sequence). The CDR3 loop spans 13 amino acids. The germline V and J ends were trimmed by 6 bases and 1 base, with 9 bases remaining between them. This CDR3 is CASRLGSNTEAFF. The CDR3 DNA sequence: TGTGCCAGCAGGCTCGGGTCGAACACTGAAGCTTTCTTT.

This clone was recorded a few times. It may be a read error: a sequence one base away is much more abundant. The conserved phenylalanine or tryptophan is not found at the CDR3 terminus, so this likely reflects a read error. V gene TRBV19 combines with J gene TRBJ2-7, with D tentatively TRBD1 (6 bases). V dropped 4 bases and J dropped 3 bases, with 10 bases sitting between them. This CDR3 is built from 13 residues. Germline V gives CDR1 LNHDA, CDR2 SQIVND (reference sequence). This chain's CDR3 is CASSKDRLYEQYL. The CDR3 nucleotides are TGTGCCAGTAGTAAGGACAGACTCTACGAGCAGTACCTC.

This clone was seen only a few times. The chain has TRBV12-3 or TRBV12-4 and TRBJ2-2; D gene unclear. Trimming removed 1 base from V and 7 bases from J, with 10 bases in between. This CDR3 comprises 14 residues. The CDR3 DNA reads as TGTGCCAGCAGTTTAGACGGGTATGGCGGGGAGCTGTTTTTT. Translation gives CASSLDGYGGELFF.

At least ten counts were recorded for this clone. This chain connects TRBV9 to TRBJ2-3; 7 bases fit TRBD1. The CDR3 contains 16 residues. V shed 4 bases, J shed 0 bases, and the junction held 8 bases outside the gene matches. Germline loops: CDR1 SGDLS, CDR2 YYNGEE. The CDR3 sequence: CASSFGTATSTDTQYF. In DNA, the CDR3 is TGTGCCAGCAGCTTCGGGACAGCGACTAGCACAGATACGCAGTATTTT.

This clone was counted a few times. This chain uses TRBV5-4 with TRBJ2-1; D might be TRBD2 (5 bases). Trimming shortened V by 4 bases and J by 0 bases, and 11 bases separated the two germline ends. Germline loops: CDR1 SGHNT, CDR2 YYREEE (reference sequence). The CDR3 totals 15 residues. CDR3 protein: CASSAQGSSYNEQFF. CDR3 DNA: TGTGCCAGCAGCGCGCAAGGGAGCTCCTACAATGAGCAGTTCTTC. Full variable domain (missing parts from reference TRBV5-4 and TRBJ2-1): ETGVTQSPTHLIKTRGQQVTLRCSSQSGHNTVSWYQQALGQGPQFIFQYYREEENGRGNFPPRFSGLQFPNYSSELNVNALELDDSALYLCASSAQGSSYNEQFFGPGTRLTVL.

There are many counts of this clone. This chain links TRBV27 with TRBJ1-2; 8 bases align to TRBD1. This CDR3 spans 17 amino acids. V shed 8 bases and J 4 bases; nucleotides not matched to a gene: 18. Germline loops: CDR1 MNHEY, CDR2 SMNVEV (reference sequence). The CDR3 sequence is CASRPGQARKGPYGYTF. DNA of the CDR3: TGTGCCAGCCGGCCGGGACAGGCGCGAAAAGGGCCCTATGGCTACACCTTC.

This clone was counted many times. This chain uses TRBV4-1 with TRBJ1-5; TRBD1 matches 7 bases. This CDR3 contains 16 residues. Trimming cost V 2 bases and J 0 bases; bases outside gene matches: 4. From germline, CDR1 is MGHRA and CDR2 YSYEKL. DNA of the CDR3: TGCGCCAGCAGCCAACCCGACAGGGATAGCAATCAGCCCCAGCATTTT. Translation gives CASSQPDRDSNQPQHF.

Many counts were recorded for this clone. The V and J genes are TRBV11-2 and TRBJ2-5, with D unclear. The germline gives CDR1 SGHAT, CDR2 FQNNGV. This CDR3 is 14 amino acids long. Trimming cost V 5 bases and J 1 base, with 11 bases left between them. The CDR3 here is CASSPAGSQETQYF. CDR3 coding DNA: TGTGCCAGCAGCCCAGCAGGCAGCCAAGAGACCCAGTACTTC.